The present entry profiles one T cell receptor (beta chain) with its context. The antigen remains unidentified. Vbeta (60) and Jbeta (13) primers were used in the PCR. Sequencing was performed with immunoSEQ multiplex PCR; in TCRdb, only in-frame clones are kept and a portion is missing. The table lists about 150,000 clones, approximately 86% of them singletons. V was shortened by 5 bases and J by 2 bases, with 16 bases between the two germline ends. CDR1 SGHAT and CDR2 FQNNGV come from the germline V gene. The CDR3 consists of 15 residues. The data are from a study of cytomegalovirus exposure and HLA in healthy donors. Background on the study: Among the roughly 400 genotyped donors, 81% were placed in the Caucasian-associated ancestry cluster.

The study's findings and limits: Another analysis was done later, and it associated approximately 18,000 TCR beta sequences with HLA alleles at 0.05 false discovery rate. Within a later analysis, the majority of CMV-associated TCR beta chains appeared HLA-restricted. The study had only CMV serostatus as immune exposure information.

The receptor was derived from a woman aged 50 to 60 in good health and CMV-seropositive. The chain joins TRBV11-2 to TRBJ2-7; the D gene is possibly TRBD2 (5 bases). Sample: PBMCs. CDR3 sequence (DNA): TGTGCCAGCAGCCTACATACTAGGAAACCCTACGAGCAGTACTTC. Protein: CASSLHTRKPYEQYF.